This T cell receptor beta chain was captured by sequencing in a study of Ad26.COV2.S vaccination and SARS-CoV-2 variants. The V and J ends lost 3 bases and 1 base respectively, with 7 bases between them. The germline gives CDR1 MNHEY, CDR2 SMNVEV (reference sequence). CDR3 length: 13 amino acids. Regarding treatment: around 19 received Ad26.COV2.S at low or high dose, single or two shots; about 5 received placebo; per-sample allocation not given. At day 63 after the first vaccine or placebo injection, samples were drawn. Using immunoSEQ multiplex PCR, the repertoire was profiled, and TCRdb retains in-frame clones only, with some absent. The sample carries about 420,000 clones, around nine tenths recorded once. About this clone: Other DNA sequences in the same sample also yield this CDR3.

The sequencing here drew on peripheral blood, taken in a trial of Ad26.COV2.S vaccine versus placebo. This sequence was found in a person aged 18 to 65 who received the Ad26.COV2.S COVID-19 vaccine or a placebo. The chain joins TRBV27 to TRBJ2-7; D may be TRBD2 (6 bases). The CDR3 DNA reads TGTGCCAGCAGTTTCGGGACTTCCTACGAGCAGTACTTC. Translating gives CASSFGTSYEQYF.